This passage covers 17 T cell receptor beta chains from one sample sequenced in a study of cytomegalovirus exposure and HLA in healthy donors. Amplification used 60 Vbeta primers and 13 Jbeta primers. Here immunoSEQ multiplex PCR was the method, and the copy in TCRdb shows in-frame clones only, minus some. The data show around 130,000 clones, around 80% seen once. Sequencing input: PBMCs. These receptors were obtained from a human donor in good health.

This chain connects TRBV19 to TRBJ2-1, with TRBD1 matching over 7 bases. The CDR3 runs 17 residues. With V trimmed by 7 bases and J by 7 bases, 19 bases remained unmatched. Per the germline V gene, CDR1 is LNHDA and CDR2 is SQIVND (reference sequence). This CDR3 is CASNNGGHRGDGNEQFF. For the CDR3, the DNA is TGTGCCAGTAATAATGGCGGCCACAGGGGCGATGGAAATGAGCAGTTCTTC.

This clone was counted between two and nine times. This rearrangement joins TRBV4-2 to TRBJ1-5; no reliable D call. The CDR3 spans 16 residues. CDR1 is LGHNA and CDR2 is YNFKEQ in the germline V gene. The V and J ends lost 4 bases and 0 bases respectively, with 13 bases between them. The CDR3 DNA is TGTGCCAGCAGCCCCTGGACGGGGATTAGCAATCAGCCCCAGCATTTT. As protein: CASSPWTGISNQPQHF.

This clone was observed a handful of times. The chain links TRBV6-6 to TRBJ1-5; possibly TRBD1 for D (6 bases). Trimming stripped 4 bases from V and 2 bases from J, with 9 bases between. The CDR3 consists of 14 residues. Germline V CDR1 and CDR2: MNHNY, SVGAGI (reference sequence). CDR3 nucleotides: TGTGCCAGCAGTTTACAGGGAGGCAATCAGCCCCAGCATTTT. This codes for CASSLQGGNQPQHF.

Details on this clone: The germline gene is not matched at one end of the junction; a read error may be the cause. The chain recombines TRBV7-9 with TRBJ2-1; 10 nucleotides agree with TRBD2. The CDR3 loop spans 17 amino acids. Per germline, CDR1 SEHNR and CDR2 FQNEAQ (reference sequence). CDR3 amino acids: CSSSHVAGGGIYNEQFF. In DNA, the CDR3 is TGTTCCAGCAGCCATGTAGCGGGGGGAGGAATTTACAATGAGCAGTTCTTC.

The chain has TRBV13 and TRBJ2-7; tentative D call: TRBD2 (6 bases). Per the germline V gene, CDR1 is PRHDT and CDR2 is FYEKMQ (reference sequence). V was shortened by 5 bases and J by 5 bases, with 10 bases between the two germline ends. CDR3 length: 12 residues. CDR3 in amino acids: CASSPPGDEQYF. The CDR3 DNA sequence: TGTGCCAGCAGCCCACCGGGGGACGAGCAGTACTTC. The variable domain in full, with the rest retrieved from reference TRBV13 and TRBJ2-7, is AAGVIQSPRHLIKEKRETATLKCYPIPRHDTVYWYQQGPGQDPQFLISFYEKMQSDKGSIPDRFSAQQFSDYHSELNMSSLELGDSALYFCASSPPGDEQYFGPGTRLTVT.

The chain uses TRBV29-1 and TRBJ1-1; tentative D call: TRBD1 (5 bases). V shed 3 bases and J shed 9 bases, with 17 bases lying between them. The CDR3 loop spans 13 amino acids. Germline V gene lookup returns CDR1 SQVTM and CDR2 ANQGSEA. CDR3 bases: TGCAGCGTTGAGCAGGGCGATATGGGAAAAGCTTTCTTT. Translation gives CSVEQGDMGKAFF. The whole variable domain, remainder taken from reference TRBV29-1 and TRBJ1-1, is SAVISQKPSRDICQRGTSLTIQCQVDSQVTMMFWYRQQPGQSLTLIATANQGSEATYESGFVIDKFPISRPNLTFSTLTVSNMSPEDSSIYLCSVEQGDMGKAFFGQGTRLTVV.

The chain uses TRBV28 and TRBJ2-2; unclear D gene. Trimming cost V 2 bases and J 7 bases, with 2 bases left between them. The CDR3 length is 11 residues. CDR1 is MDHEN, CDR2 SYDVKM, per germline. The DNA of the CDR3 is TGTGCCAGCAGTTTACTCGGGGAGCTGTTTTTT. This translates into CASSLLGELFF.

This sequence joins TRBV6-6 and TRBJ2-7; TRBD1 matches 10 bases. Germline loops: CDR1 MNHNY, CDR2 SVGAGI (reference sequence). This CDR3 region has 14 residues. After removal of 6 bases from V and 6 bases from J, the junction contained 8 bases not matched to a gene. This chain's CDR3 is CASRPGTGALEQYF. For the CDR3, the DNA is TGTGCCAGCAGGCCCGGGACAGGGGCTCTCGAGCAGTACTTC.

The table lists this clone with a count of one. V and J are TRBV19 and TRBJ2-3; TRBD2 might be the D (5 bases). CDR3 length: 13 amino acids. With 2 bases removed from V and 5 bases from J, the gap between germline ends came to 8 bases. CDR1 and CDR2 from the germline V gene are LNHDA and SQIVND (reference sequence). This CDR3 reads CASSILAGDTQYF. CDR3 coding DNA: TGTGCCAGTAGTATATTGGCGGGAGATACGCAGTATTTT.

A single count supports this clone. DNA of the CDR3: TGTGCCAGCAGCTTATCAAGCGGTAATGAGCAGTTCTTC. It yields the protein CASSLSSGNEQFF. V usage is TRBV7-7 and J usage is TRBJ2-1; a possible D gene is TRBD2 (5 bases). The CDR3 is 13 amino acids. V lost 2 bases to trimming and J lost 7 bases, with 9 bases between them. Germline V CDR1 and CDR2: SSHAT, FNYEAQ (reference sequence).

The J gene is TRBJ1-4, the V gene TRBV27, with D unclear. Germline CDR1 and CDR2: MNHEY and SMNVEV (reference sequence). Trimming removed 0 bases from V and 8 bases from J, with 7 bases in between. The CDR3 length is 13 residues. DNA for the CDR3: TGTGCCAGCAGTTTATCCGGCGGGGAAAAACTGTTTTTT. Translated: CASSLSGGEKLFF.

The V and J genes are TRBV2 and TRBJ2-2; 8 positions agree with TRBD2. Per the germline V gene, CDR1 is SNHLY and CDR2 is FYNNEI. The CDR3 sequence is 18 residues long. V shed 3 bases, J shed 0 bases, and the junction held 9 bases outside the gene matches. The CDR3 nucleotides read TGTGCCAGCAGTGACTGGCTAGCGGGCAACTCGAACACCGGGGAGCTGTTTTTT. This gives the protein CASSDWLAGNSNTGELFF. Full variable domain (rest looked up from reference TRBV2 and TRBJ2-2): EPEVTQTPSHQVTQMGQEVILRCVPISNHLYFYWYRQILGQKVEFLVSFYNNEISEKSEIFDDQFSVERPDGSNFTLKIRSTKLEDSAMYFCASSDWLAGNSNTGELFFGEGSRLTVL.

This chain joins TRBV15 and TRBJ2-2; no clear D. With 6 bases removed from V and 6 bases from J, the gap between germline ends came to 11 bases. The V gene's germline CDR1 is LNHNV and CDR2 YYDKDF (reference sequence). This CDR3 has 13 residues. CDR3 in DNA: TGTGCCACCAGAGCGAATTCCGCCGGGGAGCTGTTTTTT. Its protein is CATRANSAGELFF.

For the CDR3, the DNA is TGTGCCAGCAGCTTAGGTCTTTCTGGAAACACCATATATTTT. Translating gives CASSLGLSGNTIYF. The rearrangement uses TRBV7-2 and TRBJ1-3; D unclear. The germline V gene encodes CDR1 SGHTA and CDR2 FQGNSA. The CDR3 is 14 amino acids. Trimming took off 1 base at V and 1 base at J, with 5 bases between the two ends.

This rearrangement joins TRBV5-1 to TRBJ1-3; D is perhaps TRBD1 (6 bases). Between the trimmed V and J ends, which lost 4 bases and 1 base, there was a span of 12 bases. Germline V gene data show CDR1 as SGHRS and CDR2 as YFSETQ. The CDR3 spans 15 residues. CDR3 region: CASSGQPGSGNTIYF. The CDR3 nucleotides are TGCGCCAGCAGCGGACAGCCGGGATCTGGAAACACCATATATTTT.

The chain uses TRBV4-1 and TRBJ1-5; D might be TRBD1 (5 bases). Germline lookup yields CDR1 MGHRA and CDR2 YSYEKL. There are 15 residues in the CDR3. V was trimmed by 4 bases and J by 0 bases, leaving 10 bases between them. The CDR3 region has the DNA TGCGCCAGCAGCCCCCCAGGGCATAGCAATCAGCCCCAGCATTTT. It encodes CASSPPGHSNQPQHF.

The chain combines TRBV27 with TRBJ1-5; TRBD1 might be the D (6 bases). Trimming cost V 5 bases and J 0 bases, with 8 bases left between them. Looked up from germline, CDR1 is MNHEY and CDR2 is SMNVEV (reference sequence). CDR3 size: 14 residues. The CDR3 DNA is TGTGCCAGCAGTATAGGGGGTAGCAATCAGCCCCAGCATTTT. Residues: CASSIGGSNQPQHF.